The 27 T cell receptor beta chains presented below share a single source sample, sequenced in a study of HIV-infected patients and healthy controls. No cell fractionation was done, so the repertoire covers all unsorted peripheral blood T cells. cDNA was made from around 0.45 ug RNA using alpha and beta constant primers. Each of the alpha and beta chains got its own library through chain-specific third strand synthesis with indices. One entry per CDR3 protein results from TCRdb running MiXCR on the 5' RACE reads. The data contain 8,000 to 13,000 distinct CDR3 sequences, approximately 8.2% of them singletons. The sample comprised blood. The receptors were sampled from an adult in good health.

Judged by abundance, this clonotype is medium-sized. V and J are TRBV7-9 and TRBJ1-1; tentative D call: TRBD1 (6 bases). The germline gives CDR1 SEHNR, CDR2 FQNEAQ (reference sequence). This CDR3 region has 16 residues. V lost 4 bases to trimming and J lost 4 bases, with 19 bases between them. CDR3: CASSSAPTGLGTEAFF. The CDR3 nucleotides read TGTGCCAGCAGCTCAGCTCCAACAGGGTTGGGCACTGAAGCTTTCTTT.

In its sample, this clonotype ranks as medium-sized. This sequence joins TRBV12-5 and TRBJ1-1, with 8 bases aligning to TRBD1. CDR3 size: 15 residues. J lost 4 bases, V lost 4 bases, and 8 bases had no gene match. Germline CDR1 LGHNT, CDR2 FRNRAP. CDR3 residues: CASGSQQQGGTEAFF. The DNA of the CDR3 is TGTGCTAGTGGTTCCCAACAACAGGGGGGCACTGAAGCTTTCTTT.

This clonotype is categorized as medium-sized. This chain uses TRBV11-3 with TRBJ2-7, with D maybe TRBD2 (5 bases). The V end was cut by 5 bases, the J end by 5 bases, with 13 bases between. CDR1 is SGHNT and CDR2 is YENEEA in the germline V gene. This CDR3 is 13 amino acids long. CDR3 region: CASSPGFGDEQYF. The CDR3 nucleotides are TGTGCCAGCAGCCCGGGATTTGGTGACGAGCAGTACTTC. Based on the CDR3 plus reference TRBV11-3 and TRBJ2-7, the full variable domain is EAGVVQSPRYKIIEKKQPVAFWCNPISGHNTLYWYLQNLGQGPELLIRYENEEAVDDSQLPKDRFSAERLKGVDSTLKIQPAELGDSAVYLCASSPGFGDEQYFGPGTRLTVT.

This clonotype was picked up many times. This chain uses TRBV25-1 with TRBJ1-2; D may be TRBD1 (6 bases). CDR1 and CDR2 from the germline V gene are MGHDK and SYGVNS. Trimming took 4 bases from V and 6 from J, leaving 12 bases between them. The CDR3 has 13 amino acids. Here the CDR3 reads CASSGRGHDGYTF. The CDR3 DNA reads TGTGCCAGCAGTGGCAGGGGCCACGATGGCTACACCTTC.

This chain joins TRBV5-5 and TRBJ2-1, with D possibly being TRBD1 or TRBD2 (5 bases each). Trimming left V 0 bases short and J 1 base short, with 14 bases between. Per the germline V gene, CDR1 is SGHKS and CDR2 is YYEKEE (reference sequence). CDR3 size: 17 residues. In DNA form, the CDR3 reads TGTGCCAGCAGCTTGGCGGGGACCGTCGCTTCCTACAATGAGCAGTTCTTC. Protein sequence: CASSLAGTVASYNEQFF.

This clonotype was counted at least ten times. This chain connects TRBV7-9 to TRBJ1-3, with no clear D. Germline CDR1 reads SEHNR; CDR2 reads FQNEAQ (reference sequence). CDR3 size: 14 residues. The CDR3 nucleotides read TGTGCGACTTCTGGCAGGAACTCTGGAAACACCATATATTTT. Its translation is CATSGRNSGNTIYF. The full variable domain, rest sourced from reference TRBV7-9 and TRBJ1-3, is DTGVSQNPRHKITKRGQNVTFRCDPISEHNRLYWYRQTLGQGPEFLTYFQNEAQLEKSRLLSDRFSAERPKGSFSTLEIQRTEQGDSAMYLCATSGRNSGNTIYFGEGSWLTVV.

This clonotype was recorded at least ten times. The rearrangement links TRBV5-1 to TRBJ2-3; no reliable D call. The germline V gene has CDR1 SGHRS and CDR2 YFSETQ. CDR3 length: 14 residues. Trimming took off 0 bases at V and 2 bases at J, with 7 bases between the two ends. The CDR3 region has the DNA TGCGCCAGCAGCTTGGGAGACAACACAGATACGCAGTATTTT. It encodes CASSLGDNTDTQYF.

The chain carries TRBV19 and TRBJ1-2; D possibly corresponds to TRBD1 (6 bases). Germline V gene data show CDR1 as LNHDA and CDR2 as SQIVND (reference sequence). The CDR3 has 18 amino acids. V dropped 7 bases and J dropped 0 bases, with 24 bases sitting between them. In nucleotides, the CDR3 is TGTGCCAGTACCCCAATGGGAGGGGGTCCTTCAGCTAACTATGGCTACACCTTC. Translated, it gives CASTPMGGGPSANYGYTF.

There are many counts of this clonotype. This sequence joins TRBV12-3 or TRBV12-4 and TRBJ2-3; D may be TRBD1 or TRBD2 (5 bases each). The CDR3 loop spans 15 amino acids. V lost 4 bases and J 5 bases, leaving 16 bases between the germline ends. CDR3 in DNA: TGTGCCAGCAGTTCTAGAGGGGCAGGTGGAGATACGCAGTATTTT. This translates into CASSSRGAGGDTQYF.

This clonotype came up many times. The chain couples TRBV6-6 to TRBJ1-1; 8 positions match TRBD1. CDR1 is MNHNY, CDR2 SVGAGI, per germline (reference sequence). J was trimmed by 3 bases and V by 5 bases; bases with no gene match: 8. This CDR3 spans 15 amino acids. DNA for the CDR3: TGTGCCAGCAGTATCAACACAGGGGGACACACTGAAGCTTTCTTT. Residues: CASSINTGGHTEAFF.

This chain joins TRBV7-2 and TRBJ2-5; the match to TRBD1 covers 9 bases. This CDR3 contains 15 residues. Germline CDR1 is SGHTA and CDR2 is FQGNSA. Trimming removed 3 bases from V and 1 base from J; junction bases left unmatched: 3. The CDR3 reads CASSFGQGLQETQYF. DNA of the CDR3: TGTGCCAGCAGCTTTGGACAGGGGCTCCAAGAGACCCAGTACTTC.

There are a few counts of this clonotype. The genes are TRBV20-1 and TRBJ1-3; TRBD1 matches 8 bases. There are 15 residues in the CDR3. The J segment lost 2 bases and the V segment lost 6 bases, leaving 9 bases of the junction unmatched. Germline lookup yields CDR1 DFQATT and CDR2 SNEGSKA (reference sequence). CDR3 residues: CSARTLQGAGNTIYF. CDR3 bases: TGCAGTGCCAGAACACTACAGGGGGCTGGAAACACCATATATTTT.

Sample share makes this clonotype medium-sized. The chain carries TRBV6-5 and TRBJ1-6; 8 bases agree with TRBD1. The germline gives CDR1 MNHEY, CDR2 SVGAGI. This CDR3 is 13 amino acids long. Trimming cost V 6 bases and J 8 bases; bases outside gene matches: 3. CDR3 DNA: TGTGCCAGCAGGCGGGACAGGCATTCACCCCTCCACTTT. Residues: CASRRDRHSPLHF.

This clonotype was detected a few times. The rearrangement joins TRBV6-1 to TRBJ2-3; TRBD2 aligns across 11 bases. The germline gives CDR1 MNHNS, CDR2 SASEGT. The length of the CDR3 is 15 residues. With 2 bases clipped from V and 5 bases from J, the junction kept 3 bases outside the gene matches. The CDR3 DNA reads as TGTGCCAGCAGTGAATCTAGCGGGGGGATAGATACGCAGTATTTT. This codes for CASSESSGGIDTQYF.

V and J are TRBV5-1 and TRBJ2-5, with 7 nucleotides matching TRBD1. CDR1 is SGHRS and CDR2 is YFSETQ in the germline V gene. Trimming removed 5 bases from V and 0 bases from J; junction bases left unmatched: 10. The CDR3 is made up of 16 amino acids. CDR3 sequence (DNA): TGCGCCAGCAGTAGGACAGGAGAATCGTACCAAGAGACCCAGTACTTC. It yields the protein CASSRTGESYQETQYF.

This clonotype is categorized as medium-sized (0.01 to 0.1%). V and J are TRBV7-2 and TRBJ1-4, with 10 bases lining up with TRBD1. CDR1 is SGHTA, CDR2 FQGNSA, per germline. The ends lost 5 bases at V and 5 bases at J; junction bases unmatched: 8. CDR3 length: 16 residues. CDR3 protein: CASSPGTGVRNEKLFF. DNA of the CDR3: TGTGCCAGCAGCCCGGGGACAGGGGTCCGGAATGAAAAACTGTTTTTT.

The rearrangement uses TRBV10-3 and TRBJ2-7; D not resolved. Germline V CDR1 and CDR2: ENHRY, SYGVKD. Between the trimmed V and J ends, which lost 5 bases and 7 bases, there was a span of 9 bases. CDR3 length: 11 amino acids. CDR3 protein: CAISPRSEQYF. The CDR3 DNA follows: TGTGCCATCAGTCCTCGGTCTGAGCAGTACTTC.

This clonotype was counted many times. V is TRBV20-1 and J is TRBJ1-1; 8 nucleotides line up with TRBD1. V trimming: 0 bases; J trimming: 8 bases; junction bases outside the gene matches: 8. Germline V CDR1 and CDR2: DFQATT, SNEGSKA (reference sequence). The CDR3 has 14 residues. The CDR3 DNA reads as TGCAGTGCTAGAGAAGTGGACAGGGCCGGAGAAGCTTTCTTT. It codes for CSAREVDRAGEAFF.

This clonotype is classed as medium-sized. CDR3 amino acids: CASSQSNRYEAFF. The CDR3 DNA sequence: TGTGCCAGCAGCCAGAGTAACAGGTATGAAGCTTTCTTT. This chain links TRBV3-1 with TRBJ1-1; a weak D match, TRBD1 (5 bases). V was shortened by 3 bases and J by 7 bases, with 12 bases between the two germline ends. CDR3 length: 13 residues. Per germline, CDR1 LGHDT and CDR2 YNNKEL (reference sequence).

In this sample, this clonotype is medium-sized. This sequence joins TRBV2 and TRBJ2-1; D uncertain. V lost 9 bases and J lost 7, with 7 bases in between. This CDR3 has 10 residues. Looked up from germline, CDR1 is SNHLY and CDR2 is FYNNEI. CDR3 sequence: CARTANEQFF. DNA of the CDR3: TGTGCCAGAACGGCGAATGAGCAGTTCTTC.

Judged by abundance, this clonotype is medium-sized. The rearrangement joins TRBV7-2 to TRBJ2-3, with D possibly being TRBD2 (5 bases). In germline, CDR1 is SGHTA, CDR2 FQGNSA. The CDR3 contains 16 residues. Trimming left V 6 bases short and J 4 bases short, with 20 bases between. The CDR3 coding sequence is TGTGCCAGCAGTCGGGGAGTTTTCGTCGCCGCAGATACGCAGTATTTT. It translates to CASSRGVFVAADTQYF.

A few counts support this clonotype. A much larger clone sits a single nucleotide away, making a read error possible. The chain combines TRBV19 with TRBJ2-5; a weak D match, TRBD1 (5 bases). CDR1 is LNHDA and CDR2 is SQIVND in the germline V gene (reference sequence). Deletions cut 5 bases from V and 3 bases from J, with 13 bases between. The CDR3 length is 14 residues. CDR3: CASSQGPREETQYF. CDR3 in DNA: TGTGCCAGTAGTCAGGGCCCAAGAGAAGAGACCCAGTACTTC.

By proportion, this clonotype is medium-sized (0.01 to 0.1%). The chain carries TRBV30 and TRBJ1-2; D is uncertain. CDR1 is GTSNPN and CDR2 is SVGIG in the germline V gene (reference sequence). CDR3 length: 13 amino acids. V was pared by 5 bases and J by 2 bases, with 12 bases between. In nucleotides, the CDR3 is TGTGCCTGGTCAGAGGGCCTCAACTATGGCTACACCTTC. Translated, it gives CAWSEGLNYGYTF.

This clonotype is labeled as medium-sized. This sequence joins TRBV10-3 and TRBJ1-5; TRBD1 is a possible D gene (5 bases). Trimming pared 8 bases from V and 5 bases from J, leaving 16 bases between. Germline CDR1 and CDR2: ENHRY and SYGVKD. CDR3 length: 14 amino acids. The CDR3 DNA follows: TGTGCCATCGGGGCGAATCCGTCGTATCAGCCCCAGCATTTT. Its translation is CAIGANPSYQPQHF.

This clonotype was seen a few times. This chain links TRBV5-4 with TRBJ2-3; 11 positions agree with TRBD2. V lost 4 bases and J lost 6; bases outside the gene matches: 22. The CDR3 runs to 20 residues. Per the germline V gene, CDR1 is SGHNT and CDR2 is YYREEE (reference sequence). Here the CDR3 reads CASSRTGLAAGTRIGDTQYF. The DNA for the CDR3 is TGTGCCAGCAGCAGGACGGGACTAGCGGCCGGGACCCGGATTGGGGATACGCAGTATTTT.

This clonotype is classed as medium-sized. This chain's CDR3 is CASSLPSRSGETQYF. In DNA form, the CDR3 reads TGCGCCAGCAGCTTGCCATCCCGCAGCGGAGAGACCCAGTACTTC. This rearrangement joins TRBV5-1 to TRBJ2-5; D perhaps matches TRBD2 (5 bases). This CDR3 is 15 amino acids long. The V end was cut by 1 base, the J end by 4 bases, with 14 bases between. Germline CDR1 SGHRS, CDR2 YFSETQ.

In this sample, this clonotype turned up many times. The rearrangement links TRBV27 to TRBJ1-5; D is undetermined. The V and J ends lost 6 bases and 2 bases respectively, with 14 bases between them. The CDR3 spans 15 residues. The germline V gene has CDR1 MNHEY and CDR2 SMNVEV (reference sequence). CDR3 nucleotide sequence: TGTGCCAGCAGGGTCTCGGTTGCGGGCAATCAGCCCCAGCATTTT. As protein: CASRVSVAGNQPQHF.